What follows are 23 T cell receptor beta chains derived from one specimen sequenced in a study of Graves' ophthalmopathy and Graves' hyperthyroidism. Amplification from RNA transcripts yielded the TCR beta CDR3 regions. The first round was an RT-PCR with HTBI primers, and the second round was a multiplex PCR. TCRdb reprocessed the multiplex PCR reads via MiXCR and lists one record per CDR3 protein. This sample has fewer than 400,000 distinct CDR3 sequences, with around 18% found just once. The sample taken for sequencing was peripheral blood. Receptors originate from a young woman with Graves' ophthalmopathy.

This clonotype was seen many times. This rearrangement joins TRBV6-5 to TRBJ2-5; D gene ambiguous. The V gene's germline CDR1 is MNHEY and CDR2 SVGAGI. V lost 2 bases, J lost 4 bases, and 11 bases lay in between. The CDR3 totals 14 residues. CDR3 nucleotides: TGTGCCAGCAGTTACAGGCCCGGCGCAGAGACCCAGTACTTC. This sequence encodes CASSYRPGAETQYF.

This clonotype was observed many times. This chain links TRBV30 with TRBJ1-2, with D unresolved. CDR3 length: 17 amino acids. The germline V and J ends were trimmed by 5 bases and 2 bases, with 24 bases remaining between them. Per the germline V gene, CDR1 is GTSNPN and CDR2 is SVGIG (reference sequence). CDR3 amino acids: CAWGASRISPLNYGYTF. The CDR3 DNA reads TGTGCCTGGGGCGCGAGTCGGATCAGCCCCTTAAACTATGGCTACACCTTC.

The sample holds many counts of this clonotype. The rearrangement uses TRBV29-1 and TRBJ2-7, with 10 bases matching TRBD2. Trimming removed 6 bases from V and 3 bases from J; junction bases left unmatched: 11. The V gene's germline CDR1 is SQVTM and CDR2 ANQGSEA. CDR3 length: 15 residues. The CDR3 here is CSVTRGLAGVYEQYF. The CDR3 bases are TGCAGCGTAACCAGGGGGCTAGCGGGAGTCTACGAGCAGTACTTC.

This clonotype was observed many times. The J gene is TRBJ2-5, the V gene TRBV5-1; 9 bases map to TRBD2. The V gene's germline CDR1 is SGHRS and CDR2 YFSETQ. This CDR3 has 15 amino acids. The V and J ends lost 4 bases and 5 bases, in that order; junction bases with no gene match: 9. The CDR3 loop is CASSASGTSFETQYF. The CDR3 DNA reads as TGCGCCAGCAGCGCATCCGGGACTAGCTTTGAGACCCAGTACTTC.

This clonotype was found many times. The chain employs TRBV7-9 and TRBJ1-1, with a tentative D call TRBD1 (6 bases). This CDR3 contains 13 residues. Trimming removed 4 bases from V and 12 bases from J, with 18 bases in between. CDR1 is SEHNR and CDR2 is FQNEAQ in the germline V gene (reference sequence). CDR3 protein: CASSYAPGGQTFF. CDR3 DNA sequence: TGTGCCAGCAGCTACGCACCCGGGGGGCAAACTTTCTTT.

In its sample, this clonotype was seen a few times. The rearrangement uses TRBV5-1 and TRBJ2-2, with D possibly matching TRBD2 (5 bases). Per the germline V gene, CDR1 is SGHRS and CDR2 is YFSETQ. This CDR3 is 16 amino acids long. Between the trimmed V and J ends, which lost 2 bases and 4 bases, there was a span of 15 bases. The CDR3 region is CASSFSPARGTGELFF. The CDR3 region has the DNA TGCGCCAGCAGCTTTTCGCCGGCTCGGGGCACCGGGGAGCTGTTTTTT.

This clonotype was detected ten times or more. J is TRBJ2-4 and V is TRBV20-1; D not certain. Germline V gene sequence: CDR1 DFQATT, CDR2 SNEGSKA (reference sequence). V lost 4 bases and J lost 6, with 4 bases in between. This CDR3 spans 10 amino acids. Here the CDR3 reads CSATRNIQYF. CDR3 bases: TGCAGTGCTACCCGAAACATTCAGTACTTC.

This clonotype has at least ten counts. The V call is TRBV10-3, the J call TRBJ1-1, with unresolved D. Per germline, CDR1 ENHRY and CDR2 SYGVKD. Trimming shortened V by 10 bases and J by 1 base, and 7 bases separated the two germline ends. The CDR3 contains 11 residues. CDR3 protein: CATRENTEAFF. DNA of the CDR3: TGTGCCACCCGGGAGAACACTGAAGCTTTCTTT.

This clonotype was counted many times. The CDR3: CASSGQGGYQPQHF. DNA for the CDR3: TGTGCCAGCAGTGGGCAAGGGGGATATCAGCCCCAGCATTTT. V is TRBV25-1 and J is TRBJ1-5; TRBD1 is a possible D gene (6 bases). The germline V and J ends were trimmed by 4 bases and 5 bases, with 12 bases remaining between them. Germline CDR1 reads MGHDK; CDR2 reads SYGVNS. This CDR3 is built from 14 residues.

This clonotype was seen at least ten times. The chain uses TRBV27 and TRBJ1-2, with a weak D call TRBD1 (5 bases). CDR3 length: 15 residues. Germline V gene lookup returns CDR1 MNHEY and CDR2 SMNVEV (reference sequence). The V end was cut by 3 bases, the J end by 0 bases, with 11 bases between. The CDR3 coding sequence is TGTGCCAGCAGTTTGAAGGACATTACTAACTATGGCTACACCTTC. This translates into CASSLKDITNYGYTF.

There are many counts of this clonotype. This chain links TRBV6-5 with TRBJ1-1; D gene ambiguous. The V gene lost 0 bases and the J gene lost 0 bases, with 11 bases spanning the gap. CDR3 size: 16 residues. Germline CDR1 is MNHEY and CDR2 is SVGAGI. The CDR3 sequence is CASSYSVGFMNTEAFF. CDR3 in DNA: TGTGCCAGCAGTTACTCGGTAGGGTTTATGAACACTGAAGCTTTCTTT.

This clonotype was recorded at least ten times. The J gene is TRBJ1-1, the V gene TRBV27; no clear D. Trimming took off 0 bases at V and 0 bases at J, with 14 bases between the two ends. Germline V CDR1 and CDR2: MNHEY, SMNVEV (reference sequence). The CDR3 is 17 residues long. In DNA form, the CDR3 reads TGTGCCAGCAGTTTATCCAGCGCGGGAAGGGTGAACACTGAAGCTTTCTTT. Its protein is CASSLSSAGRVNTEAFF.

At least ten counts were recorded for this clonotype. The CDR3 protein is CASSLYPLGNEQYF. The CDR3 bases are TGTGCCAGCAGTTTATATCCGCTAGGGAACGAGCAGTACTTC. This sequence joins TRBV27 and TRBJ2-7, with D uncertain. The germline V gene has CDR1 MNHEY and CDR2 SMNVEV (reference sequence). V lost 1 base and J lost 5, with 12 bases in between. There are 14 residues in the CDR3.

There are many counts of this clonotype. CDR3 nucleotides: TGTGCCAGCAGCTTACGGACAGGGCTGGGGAACACTGAAGCTTTCTTT. This gives the protein CASSLRTGLGNTEAFF. The chain has TRBV11-2 and TRBJ1-1, with 8 bases aligning to TRBD1. The CDR3 runs 16 residues. V dropped 2 bases and J dropped 1; count of bases not matched to a gene: 6. Germline lookup yields CDR1 SGHAT and CDR2 FQNNGV.

This clonotype was seen many times. The gene calls are TRBV7-6 and TRBJ2-7, with D perhaps matching TRBD1 or TRBD2 (5 bases each). The CDR3 is 14 residues long. Trimming took 5 bases from V and 6 from J, leaving 17 bases between them. Germline V gives CDR1 SGHVS, CDR2 FNYEAQ. In DNA form, the CDR3 reads TGTGCCAGCAGCACCCTTGGGGGTCGCGGCGAGCAGTACTTC. Encoded protein: CASSTLGGRGEQYF. Filled out from reference TRBV7-6 and TRBJ2-7, the complete variable domain reads GAGVSQSPRYKVTKRGQDVALRCDPISGHVSLYWYRQALGQGPEFLTYFNYEAQQDKSGLPNDRFSAERPEGSISTLTIQRTEQRDSAMYRCASSTLGGRGEQYFGPGTRLTVT.

The chain couples TRBV28 to TRBJ2-5, with 7 bases matching TRBD1. CDR3 length: 15 residues. Germline trimming cut 2 bases from V and 1 base from J; bases unmatched to any gene: 4. Germline V lookup: CDR1 MDHEN, CDR2 SYDVKM. Here the CDR3 reads CASSLRGQLQETQYF. CDR3 sequence (DNA): TGTGCCAGCAGTTTAAGGGGACAGCTCCAAGAGACCCAGTACTTC.

This clonotype was recorded at least ten times. The CDR3, as DNA: TGCAGCGTACAACGAGGGGGACTAGCGGGAGCCCAGACCCAGTACTTC. Encoded protein: CSVQRGGLAGAQTQYF. The V call is TRBV29-1, the J call TRBJ2-5, with TRBD2 identical over 14 bases. The CDR3 loop spans 16 amino acids. V lost 6 bases, J lost 6 bases, and 12 bases stayed unmatched. CDR1 and CDR2 (germline): SQVTM, ANQGSEA.

This clonotype has just a few counts. The V gene is TRBV6-2 or TRBV6-3, the J gene TRBJ1-2; maybe TRBD1 (6 bases). CDR3 size: 14 residues. Trimming stripped 4 bases from V and 8 bases from J, with 17 bases between. Germline loops: CDR1 MNHEY, CDR2 SVGEGT. For the CDR3, the DNA is TGTGCCAGCAGTTCCCCCTCGGGGGCGGGGGGCTACACCTTC. Protein sequence: CASSSPSGAGGYTF.

This clonotype was counted many times. The chain links TRBV6-1 to TRBJ1-1; D may be TRBD1 (6 bases). CDR1 and CDR2 (germline): MNHNS, SASEGT. This CDR3 has 14 amino acids. Trimming shortened V by 11 bases and J by 1 base, and 17 bases separated the two germline ends. Written as DNA, the CDR3 is TGTGCCGCCGGGGGGCGTCTAGGGAACACTGAAGCTTTCTTT. It is translated as CAAGGRLGNTEAFF.

This clonotype was counted ten times or more. CDR3 nucleotide sequence: TGTGCCAGCAGCTCAGGGACTAGAGGGAGTCGAGAGACCCAGTACTTC. It encodes CASSSGTRGSRETQYF. V usage is TRBV11-2 and J usage is TRBJ2-5, with 8 bases matching TRBD2. The V gene's germline CDR1 is SGHAT and CDR2 FQNNGV. V shed 4 bases, J shed 4 bases, and the junction held 11 bases outside the gene matches. This CDR3 has 16 residues.

This clonotype was observed many times. V usage is TRBV7-2 and J usage is TRBJ2-7, with D maybe TRBD2 (6 bases). Trimming cost V 1 base and J 3 bases, with 13 bases left between them. This CDR3 spans 15 amino acids. In germline, CDR1 is SGHTA, CDR2 FQGNSA. The CDR3 DNA sequence: TGTGCCAGCAGCTTAGGACACGGGAGTGGCTACGAGCAGTACTTC. This encodes CASSLGHGSGYEQYF.

This clonotype was seen repeatedly, ten times or more. The chain is built from TRBV12-3 or TRBV12-4 and TRBJ2-5; unclear D gene. The CDR3 is made up of 15 amino acids. V was trimmed by 5 bases and J by 4 bases, leaving 17 bases between them. CDR3 DNA: TGTGCCAGCAGTCGTAGGAGTAACCATCCAGAGACCCAGTACTTC. The encoded protein is CASSRRSNHPETQYF.

As DNA, the CDR3 is TGTGCCACCAGCATAGGGGGCTCTGGAAACACCATATATTTT. Amino acid sequence: CATSIGGSGNTIYF. The genes are TRBV24-1 and TRBJ1-3; TRBD1 is a possible D gene (6 bases). V was shortened by 7 bases and J by 0 bases, with 9 bases between the two germline ends. Germline assignment: CDR1 KGHDR and CDR2 SFDVKD. This CDR3 spans 14 amino acids.